These 21 T cell receptor beta chains were sequenced from one sample in a study of neurological immune-mediated disorders. TCRdb re-analysed the 5' RACE reads in MiXCR, keeping a single row per CDR3 protein. The sample lists about 50,000 distinct CDR3 sequences, more than 8% occurring once. Time point denoted: longitudinal time-point 1 (baseline). The sequenced sample consisted of PBMCs. These receptors came from a woman in her forties in good health.

This clonotype has at least ten counts. The genes are TRBV6-2 or TRBV6-3 and TRBJ2-2; 8 bases agree with TRBD1. Germline-derived CDR1 and CDR2 are MNHEY and SVGEGT. The CDR3 sequence is 15 residues long. Trimming at V came to 0 bases and at J to 6 bases, leaving 3 bases not matched to a gene. CDR3 nucleotide sequence: TGTGCCAGCAGTTACTCGGACAGGGTCGCCGGGGAGCTGTTTTTT. Amino acids: CASSYSDRVAGELFF.

This clonotype showed up many times. This chain uses TRBV24-1 with TRBJ2-3; D is ambiguous. V was pared by 2 bases and J by 2 bases, with 7 bases between. The CDR3 length is 14 residues. The V gene's germline CDR1 is KGHDR and CDR2 SFDVKD. The CDR3 DNA is TGTGCCACCAGTGATTCGATACTCACAGATACGCAGTATTTT. It yields the protein CATSDSILTDTQYF.

This clonotype was recorded a few times. The gene calls are TRBV5-5 and TRBJ2-7, with D possibly being TRBD1 or TRBD2 (5 bases each). The CDR3 runs 14 residues. V lost 0 bases and J 5 bases, leaving 12 bases between the germline ends. Looked up from germline, CDR1 is SGHKS and CDR2 is YYEKEE (reference sequence). As DNA, the CDR3 is TGTGCCAGCAGCTTGGTGGGGCGGGCCGACGAGCAGTACTTC. It translates to CASSLVGRADEQYF. Variable domain in full (rest from reference TRBV5-5 and TRBJ2-7): DAGVTQSPTHLIKTRGQQVTLRCSPISGHKSVSWYQQVLGQGPQFIFQYYEKEERGRGNFPDRFSARQFPNYSSELNVNALLLGDSALYLCASSLVGRADEQYFGPGTRLTVT.

The rearrangement uses TRBV5-5 and TRBJ1-4; 9 bases map to TRBD1. CDR3 length: 16 amino acids. V trimming: 9 bases; J trimming: 8 bases; junction bases outside the gene matches: 17. The germline gives CDR1 SGHKS, CDR2 YYEKEE (reference sequence). The CDR3 spells CANIWSTGTGLEKLFF. CDR3 sequence (DNA): TGTGCCAACATCTGGTCCACCGGGACAGGGCTCGAAAAACTGTTTTTT.

This clonotype was recorded at least ten times. V and J are TRBV7-9 and TRBJ2-3; D might be TRBD1 or TRBD2, each matching 5 bases. Germline V lookup: CDR1 SEHNR, CDR2 FQNEAQ (reference sequence). V dropped 7 bases and J dropped 6 bases, with 17 bases sitting between them. The CDR3 runs to 14 residues. The chain's CDR3 is CASTVGIGEDTQYF. In DNA form, the CDR3 reads TGTGCCAGCACCGTGGGGATAGGGGAGGATACGCAGTATTTT.

In this sample, this clonotype turned up many times. The J gene is TRBJ1-3, the V gene TRBV12-3 or TRBV12-4; the D gene is possibly TRBD1 (6 bases). V lost 5 bases and J lost 2, with 10 bases in between. CDR3 length equals 14 residues. Written as DNA, the CDR3 is TGTGCCAGCAGTCCTCAGGGGCCTGGAAACACCATATATTTT. Protein sequence: CASSPQGPGNTIYF.

The chain joins TRBV6-5 to TRBJ2-1; D remains ambiguous. This CDR3 comprises 12 residues. Germline V lookup: CDR1 MNHEY, CDR2 SVGAGI. Trimming pared 9 bases from V and 5 bases from J, leaving 11 bases between. The CDR3 spells CARSVPNNEQFF. The CDR3 region has the DNA TGTGCCAGAAGCGTGCCCAACAATGAGCAGTTCTTC.

At least ten counts were recorded for this clonotype. V is TRBV27 and J is TRBJ1-1; D is unclear. V gave up 4 bases and J gave up 7 bases, with 16 bases separating them. This CDR3 is 14 amino acids long. Germline CDR1 MNHEY, CDR2 SMNVEV (reference sequence). The DNA for the CDR3 is TGTGCCAGCAGTTCCTCGACCAGACTGCATGAAGCTTTCTTT. It codes for CASSSSTRLHEAFF.

This clonotype was detected many times. The CDR3 DNA reads as TGCAGTGCTAGAGGGGTTCAGAGAAACTATGGCTACACCTTC. It codes for CSARGVQRNYGYTF. This sequence joins TRBV20-1 and TRBJ1-2; D is undetermined. CDR1 and CDR2 (germline): DFQATT, SNEGSKA (reference sequence). This CDR3 contains 14 residues. V shed 1 base and J shed 2 bases, with 11 bases lying between them.

This clonotype was seen many times. The rearrangement uses TRBV5-1 and TRBJ1-1, with D perhaps matching TRBD1 (6 bases). Germline CDR1 reads SGHRS; CDR2 reads YFSETQ. The CDR3 consists of 16 residues. V was cut by 3 bases and J by 2 bases, with 17 bases left in between. The CDR3 DNA reads as TGCGCCAGCAGCTCGGGGGGGGTACAGGGCAACACTGAAGCTTTCTTT. It translates to CASSSGGVQGNTEAFF.

There are many counts of this clonotype. The chain carries TRBV3-1 and TRBJ2-3; TRBD1 is a possible D gene (6 bases). V lost 4 bases to trimming and J lost 2 bases, with 10 bases between them. The CDR3 extends over 14 amino acids. Germline values: CDR1 LGHDT, CDR2 YNNKEL (reference sequence). This chain's CDR3 is CASSRQAYTDTQYF. CDR3 nucleotide sequence: TGTGCCAGCAGCCGACAGGCTTACACAGATACGCAGTATTTT.

This clonotype occurred many times. V usage is TRBV6-2 or TRBV6-3 and J usage is TRBJ1-1; maybe TRBD1 (5 bases). The CDR3 is made up of 13 amino acids. Germline V gives CDR1 MNHEY, CDR2 SVGEGT. Trimming took off 2 bases at V and 11 bases at J, with 15 bases between the two ends. The CDR3 loop is CASSYQGARAAFF. The CDR3 DNA reads as TGTGCCAGCAGTTACCAAGGGGCGAGGGCGGCTTTCTTT.

In this sample, this clonotype turned up many times. This chain connects TRBV14 to TRBJ2-7; D is undetermined. Trimming pared 0 bases from V and 9 bases from J, leaving 12 bases between. The germline V gene has CDR1 SGHDN and CDR2 FVKESK. The CDR3 covers 13 residues. CDR3 residues: CASSQDLRTAQYF. CDR3 coding DNA: TGTGCCAGCAGCCAAGATTTACGGACGGCGCAGTACTTC. Using reference TRBV14 and TRBJ2-7 for the parts outside the CDR3, the full variable domain is EAGVTQFPSHSVIEKGQTVTLRCDPISGHDNLYWYRRVMGKEIKFLLHFVKESKQDESGMPNNRFLAERTGGTYSTLKVQPAELEDSGVYFCASSQDLRTAQYFGPGTRLTVT.

The chain combines TRBV6-1 with TRBJ1-3, with D unresolved. The CDR3 is made up of 16 amino acids. CDR1 is MNHNS and CDR2 is SASEGT in the germline V gene. Trimming pared 4 bases from V and 4 bases from J, leaving 17 bases between. The CDR3: CASSATAASGGNTIYF. The CDR3 nucleotides read TGTGCCAGCAGTGCCACGGCAGCCTCGGGCGGAAACACCATATATTTT.

A note on this clonotype: It may be a read error: a sequence one base away is much more abundant. This chain uses TRBV25-1 with TRBJ1-1; 7 positions agree with TRBD1. CDR1 and CDR2 from the germline V gene are MGHDK and SYGVNS. The junction had 10 bases not matched to a gene; V was cut back by 5 bases and J by 4 bases. CDR3 length equals 15 residues. Here the CDR3 reads CASSSLGTAGTEAFF. CDR3 in DNA: TGTGCCAGCAGTAGTCTCGGGACAGCGGGCACTGAAGCTTTCTTT.

The chain employs TRBV6-5 and TRBJ2-5, with 8 bases fitting TRBD2. CDR3 length equals 13 residues. Germline CDR1 and CDR2: MNHEY and SVGAGI. J lost 9 bases, V lost 10 bases, and 13 bases had no gene match. CDR3 in DNA: TGTGCCATCAGATTGACCCCGCGGGGGGCCCAGTACTTC. Protein product: CAIRLTPRGAQYF.

This clonotype was seen repeatedly, ten times or more. The V gene is TRBV12-3 or TRBV12-4, the J gene TRBJ2-7, with TRBD2 identical over 10 bases. V lost 0 bases and J lost 4; bases outside the gene matches: 9. This CDR3 is 17 amino acids long. CDR3 nucleotide sequence: TGTGCCAGCAGTTTAGCGGTAGCGGGAGGCGTTGGGTACGAGCAGTACTTC. This translates into CASSLAVAGGVGYEQYF.

This clonotype was counted at least ten times. At one end the junction does not follow the germline gene, possibly because of a read error. J is TRBJ2-2 and V is TRBV12-3 or TRBV12-4, with TRBD2 identical over 12 bases. The CDR3 is 17 amino acids. CDR3 nucleotides: TGTGCCAGCAGTTTTCTAGCGGGGGGGCCGAATACCGGGGAGCTGTTTTTT. Protein sequence: CASSFLAGGPNTGELFF.

This clonotype occurred many times. V usage is TRBV4-3 and J usage is TRBJ1-3, with D uncertain. The length of the CDR3 is 14 residues. The germline V and J ends were trimmed by 0 bases and 0 bases, with 3 bases remaining between them. The V gene's germline CDR1 is LGHNA and CDR2 YSLEER. CDR3 in amino acids: CASSQDDSGNTIYF. The CDR3 DNA reads TGCGCCAGCAGCCAAGACGACTCTGGAAACACCATATATTTT.

A remark on this clonotype: A much larger clone differs from this one at a single base, so this may be a read error. The genes are TRBV6-2 or TRBV6-3 and TRBJ1-5, with TRBD1 matching 9 bases. CDR3 length: 17 amino acids. Germline CDR1 reads MNHEY; CDR2 reads SVGEGT. DNA of the CDR3: TGTGTCAGCAGAATCTCGCCGGGACAGGGTATTTATCAGCCCCAGCATTTT. It codes for CVSRISPGQGIYQPQHF.

There are many counts of this clonotype. V gene TRBV5-1 combines with J gene TRBJ2-7; D unresolved. Trimming removed 4 bases at V and 7 bases at J, with 18 bases between. The CDR3 length is 14 residues. Germline V gene sequence: CDR1 SGHRS, CDR2 YFSETQ. DNA of the CDR3: TGCGCCAGCAGCCCTCGGGCCTCCGACGGGGAGCAGTACTTC. As protein: CASSPRASDGEQYF.